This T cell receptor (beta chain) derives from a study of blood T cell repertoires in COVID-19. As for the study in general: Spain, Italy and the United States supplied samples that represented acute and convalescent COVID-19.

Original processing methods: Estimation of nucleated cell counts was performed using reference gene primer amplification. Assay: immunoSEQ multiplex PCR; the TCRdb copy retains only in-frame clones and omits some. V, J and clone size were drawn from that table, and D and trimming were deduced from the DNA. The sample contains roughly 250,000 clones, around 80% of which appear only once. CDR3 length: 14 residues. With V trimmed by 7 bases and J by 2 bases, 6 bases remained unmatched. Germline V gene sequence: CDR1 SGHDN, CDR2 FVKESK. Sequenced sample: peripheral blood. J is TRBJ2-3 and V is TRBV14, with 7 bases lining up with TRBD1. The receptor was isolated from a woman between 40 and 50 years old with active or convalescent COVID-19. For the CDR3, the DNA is TGTGCCAGCAACACAGGGGTCCACACAGATACGCAGTATTTT. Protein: CASNTGVHTDTQYF.